This T cell receptor (beta chain) was captured by sequencing in a study of cytomegalovirus exposure and HLA in healthy donors. On the study more broadly: From donors who were HLA-typed, an early data release held 81 million or so unique TCRs.

Study-wide points: A later analysis reportedly found that, within productive TCRs, an Asian-associated ancestry cluster had fewer N-insertions than the mean observed across the roughly 700 donors. Across donors, presence/absence analyses took sequencing depth to be roughly uniform. In a later analysis, TCR beta V- and J-gene trimming showed a link to a missense DCLRE1C variant.

Of note for this clone: What it binds is unknown.

Germline CDR1 and CDR2: SGHTS and YDEGEE. The CDR3 is 13 amino acids. J lost 8 bases, V lost 4 bases, and 4 bases had no gene match. The PCR employed 60 Vbeta primers together with 13 Jbeta primers. TCRdb keeps only in-frame clones here, not all; method: immunoSEQ multiplex PCR. The data show 150,000 to 200,000 clones, around 84% seen once. The sample comprised PBMCs. The TCR comes from a woman in her thirties or forties in good health and CMV-seronegative. J is TRBJ2-1 and V is TRBV5-8, with 9 bases identical to TRBD1. The CDR3 coding sequence is TGTGCCAGCAGCCAGGGACAGGGTTATGAGCAGTTCTTC. As protein: CASSQGQGYEQFF.